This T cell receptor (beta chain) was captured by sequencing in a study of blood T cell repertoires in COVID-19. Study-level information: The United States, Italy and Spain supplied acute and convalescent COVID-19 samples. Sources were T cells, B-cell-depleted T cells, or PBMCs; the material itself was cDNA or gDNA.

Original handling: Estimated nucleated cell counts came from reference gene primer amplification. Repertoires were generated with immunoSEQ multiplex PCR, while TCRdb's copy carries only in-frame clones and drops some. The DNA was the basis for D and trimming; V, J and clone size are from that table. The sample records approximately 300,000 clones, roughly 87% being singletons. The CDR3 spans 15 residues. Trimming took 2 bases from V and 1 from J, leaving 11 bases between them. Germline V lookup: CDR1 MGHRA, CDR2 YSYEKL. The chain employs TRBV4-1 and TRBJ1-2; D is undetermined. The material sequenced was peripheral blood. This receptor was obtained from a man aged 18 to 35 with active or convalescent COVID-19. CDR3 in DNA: TGCGCCAGCAGCCAACCTCGGGAAGATAACTATGGCTACACCTTC. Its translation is CASSQPREDNYGYTF.